This T cell receptor (beta chain) was obtained from a study of control samples from healthy donors and cancer patients. Sequencing was performed with immunoSEQ multiplex PCR; in TCRdb, only in-frame clones are kept and a portion is missing. The sample lists about 89,000 clones, around 85% seen once, with less than 2.5% in the top ten. The CDR3 has 14 amino acids. V was shortened by 5 bases and J by 6 bases, with 16 bases between the two germline ends. The V gene's germline CDR1 is SGHTA and CDR2 FQGNSA. This chain connects TRBV7-2 to TRBJ2-5, with D perhaps matching TRBD1 (7 bases). Specimen: blood. The receptor's source is a woman between 35 and 50 years old in good health. The CDR3 sequence: CASSTHQGGQTQYF. As DNA, the CDR3 is TGTGCCAGCAGCACGCACCAGGGGGGTCAGACCCAGTACTTC.